This T cell receptor (beta chain) was profiled in a study of T cell responses to AZD1222 COVID-19 vaccine. Study-wide results and caveats: Nearly half of spike-specific TCRs reportedly target variant regions that are unmutated in the B.1.351 and B.1.1.7 variants.

With 4 bases removed from V and 8 bases from J, the gap between germline ends came to 8 bases. Germline loops: CDR1 SEHNR, CDR2 FQNEAQ (reference sequence). The CDR3 consists of 11 residues. About this clone: Antigen unknown.

Sequenced by immunoSEQ multiplex PCR; TCRdb stores in-frame clones only, minus some. The data contain more than 90,000 clones, around 83% of them seen just once; the ten biggest clones take up about 1.5%. The sequence was collected from an adult in good health. The chain employs TRBV7-9 and TRBJ1-2, with a weak D call TRBD1 (5 bases). The sequencing used peripheral blood, collected on day 0 of AZD1222 vaccination. Here the CDR3 DNA reads TGTGCCAGCAGCTCGACAGACGGCTACACCTTC. Amino acid sequence: CASSSTDGYTF.